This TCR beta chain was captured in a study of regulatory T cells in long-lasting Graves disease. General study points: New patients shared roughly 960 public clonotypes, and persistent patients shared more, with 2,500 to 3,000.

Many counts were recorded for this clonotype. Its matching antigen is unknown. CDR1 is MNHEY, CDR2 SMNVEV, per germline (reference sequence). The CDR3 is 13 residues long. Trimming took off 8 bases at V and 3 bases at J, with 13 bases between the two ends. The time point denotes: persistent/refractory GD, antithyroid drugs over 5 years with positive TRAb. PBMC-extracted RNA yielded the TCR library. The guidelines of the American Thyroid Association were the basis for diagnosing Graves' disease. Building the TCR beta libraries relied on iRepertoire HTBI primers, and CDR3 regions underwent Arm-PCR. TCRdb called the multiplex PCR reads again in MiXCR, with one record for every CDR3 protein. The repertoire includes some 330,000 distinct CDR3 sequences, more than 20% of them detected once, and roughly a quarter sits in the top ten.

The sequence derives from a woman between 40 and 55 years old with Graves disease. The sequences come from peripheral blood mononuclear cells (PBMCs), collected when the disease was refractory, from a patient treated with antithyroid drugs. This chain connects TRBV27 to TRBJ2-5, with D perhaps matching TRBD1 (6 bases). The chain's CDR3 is CASAHREKETQYF. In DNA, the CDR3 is TGTGCCAGCGCCCACAGGGAGAAAGAGACCCAGTACTTC.